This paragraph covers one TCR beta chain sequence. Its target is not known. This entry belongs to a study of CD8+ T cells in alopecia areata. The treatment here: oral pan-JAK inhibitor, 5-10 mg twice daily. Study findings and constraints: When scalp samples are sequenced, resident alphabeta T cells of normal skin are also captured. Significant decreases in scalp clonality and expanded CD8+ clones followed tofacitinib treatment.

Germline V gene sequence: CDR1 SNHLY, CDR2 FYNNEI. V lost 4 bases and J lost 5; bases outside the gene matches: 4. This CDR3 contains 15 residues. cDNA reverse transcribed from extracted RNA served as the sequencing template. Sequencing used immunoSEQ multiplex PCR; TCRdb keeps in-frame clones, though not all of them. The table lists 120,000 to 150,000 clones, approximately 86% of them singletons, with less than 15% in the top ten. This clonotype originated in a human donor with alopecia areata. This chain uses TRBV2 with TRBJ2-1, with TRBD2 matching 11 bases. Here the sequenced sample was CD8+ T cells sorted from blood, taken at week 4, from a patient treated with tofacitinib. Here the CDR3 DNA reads TGTGCCAGCAGTGGAGAACTAGCGGGGGACAATGAGCAGTTCTTC. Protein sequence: CASSGELAGDNEQFF.